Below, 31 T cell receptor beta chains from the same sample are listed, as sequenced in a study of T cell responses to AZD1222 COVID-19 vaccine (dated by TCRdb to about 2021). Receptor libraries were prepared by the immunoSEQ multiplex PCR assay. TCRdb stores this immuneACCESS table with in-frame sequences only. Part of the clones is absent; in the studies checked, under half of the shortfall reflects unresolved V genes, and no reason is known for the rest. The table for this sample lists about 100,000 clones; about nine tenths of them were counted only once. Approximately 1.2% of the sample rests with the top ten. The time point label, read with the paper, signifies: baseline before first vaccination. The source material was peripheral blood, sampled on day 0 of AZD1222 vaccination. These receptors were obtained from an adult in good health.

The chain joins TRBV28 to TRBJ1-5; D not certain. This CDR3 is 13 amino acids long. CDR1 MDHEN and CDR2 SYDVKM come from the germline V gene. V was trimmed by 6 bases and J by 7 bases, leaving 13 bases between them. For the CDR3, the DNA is TGTGCCAGCAGCGTAGGGAATGGCCAGCCCCAGCATTTT. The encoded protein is CASSVGNGQPQHF. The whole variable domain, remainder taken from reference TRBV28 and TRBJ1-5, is DVKVTQSSRYLVKRTGEKVFLECVQDMDHENMFWYRQDPGLGLRLIYFSYDVKMKEKGDIPEGYSVSREKKERFSLILESASTNQTSMYLCASSVGNGQPQHFGDGTRLSIL.

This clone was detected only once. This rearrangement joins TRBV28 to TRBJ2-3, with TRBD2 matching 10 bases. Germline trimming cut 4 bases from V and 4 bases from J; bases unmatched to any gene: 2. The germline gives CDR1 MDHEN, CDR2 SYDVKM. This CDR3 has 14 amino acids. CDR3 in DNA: TGTGCCAGCAGTTCTCTAGCGGGGGCAGATACGCAGTATTTT. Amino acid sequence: CASSSLAGADTQYF.

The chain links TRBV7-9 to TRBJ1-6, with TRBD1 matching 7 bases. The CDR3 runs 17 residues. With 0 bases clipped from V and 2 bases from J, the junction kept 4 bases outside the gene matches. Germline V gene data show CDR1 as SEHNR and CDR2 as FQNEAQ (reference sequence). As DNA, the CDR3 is TGTGCCAGCAGCTTAGCCCAGGGGGTTACCTATAATTCACCCCTCCACTTT. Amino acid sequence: CASSLAQGVTYNSPLHF.

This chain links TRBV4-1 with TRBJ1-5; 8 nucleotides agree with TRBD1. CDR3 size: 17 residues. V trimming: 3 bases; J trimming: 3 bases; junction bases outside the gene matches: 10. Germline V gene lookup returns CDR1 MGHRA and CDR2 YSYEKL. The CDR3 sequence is CASSQIPRTGNNQPQHF. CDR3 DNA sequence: TGCGCCAGCAGCCAGATCCCCCGGACAGGGAACAATCAGCCCCAGCATTTT.

DNA of the CDR3: TGTGCCAGCAGCACCCAGGAAGGTACTGAAGCTTTCTTT. It specifies CASSTQEGTEAFF. V and J are TRBV28 and TRBJ1-1, with D unclear. Trimming took off 6 bases at V and 5 bases at J, with 13 bases between the two ends. The CDR3 covers 13 residues. The germline CDR1 and CDR2 sequences are MDHEN and SYDVKM.

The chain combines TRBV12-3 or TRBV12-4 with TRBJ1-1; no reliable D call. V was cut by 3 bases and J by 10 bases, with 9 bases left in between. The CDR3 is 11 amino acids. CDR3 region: CASSLRVGAFF. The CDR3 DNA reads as TGTGCCAGCAGTTTGAGGGTCGGAGCTTTCTTT.

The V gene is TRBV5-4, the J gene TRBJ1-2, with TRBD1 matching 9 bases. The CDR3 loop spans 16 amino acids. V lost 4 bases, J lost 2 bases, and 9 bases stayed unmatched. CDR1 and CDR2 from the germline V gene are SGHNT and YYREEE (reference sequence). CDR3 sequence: CASSRLWDRENYGYTF. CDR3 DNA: TGTGCCAGCAGCCGCTTGTGGGACAGGGAAAACTATGGCTACACCTTC.

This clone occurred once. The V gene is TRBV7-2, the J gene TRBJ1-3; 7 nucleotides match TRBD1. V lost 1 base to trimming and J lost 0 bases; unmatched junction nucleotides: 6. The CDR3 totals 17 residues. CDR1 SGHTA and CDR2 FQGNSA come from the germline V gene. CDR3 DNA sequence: TGTGCCAGCAGCTTAGAAGGGACAGTGAGCTCTGGAAACACCATATATTTT. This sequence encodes CASSLEGTVSSGNTIYF.

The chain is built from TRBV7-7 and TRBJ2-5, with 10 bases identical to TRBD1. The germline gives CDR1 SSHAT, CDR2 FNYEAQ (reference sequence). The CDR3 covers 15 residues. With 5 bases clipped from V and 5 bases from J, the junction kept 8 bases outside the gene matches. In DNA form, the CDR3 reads TGTGCCAGCAGCAGCGGGACAGGGGTGAGCGAGACCCAGTACTTC. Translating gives CASSSGTGVSETQYF.

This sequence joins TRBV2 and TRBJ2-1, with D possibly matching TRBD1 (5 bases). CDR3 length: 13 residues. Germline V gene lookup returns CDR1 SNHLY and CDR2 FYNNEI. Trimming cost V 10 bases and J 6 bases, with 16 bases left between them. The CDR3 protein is CATLRMGLNEQFF. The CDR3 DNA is TGTGCCACCCTTCGTATGGGGCTCAATGAGCAGTTCTTC.

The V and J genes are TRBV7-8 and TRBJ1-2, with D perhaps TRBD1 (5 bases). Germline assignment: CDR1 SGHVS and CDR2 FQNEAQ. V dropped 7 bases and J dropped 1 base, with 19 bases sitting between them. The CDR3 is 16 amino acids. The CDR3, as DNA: TGTGCCAGCACCCAATCGCAGGGAAATATTAACTATGGCTACACCTTC. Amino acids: CASTQSQGNINYGYTF.

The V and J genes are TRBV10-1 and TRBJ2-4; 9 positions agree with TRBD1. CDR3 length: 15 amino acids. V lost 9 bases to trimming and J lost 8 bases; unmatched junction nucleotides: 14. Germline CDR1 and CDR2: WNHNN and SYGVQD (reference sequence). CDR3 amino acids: CASLTGGGGEDIQYF. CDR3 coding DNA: TGCGCCAGTCTTACAGGGGGCGGAGGGGAAGACATTCAGTACTTC.

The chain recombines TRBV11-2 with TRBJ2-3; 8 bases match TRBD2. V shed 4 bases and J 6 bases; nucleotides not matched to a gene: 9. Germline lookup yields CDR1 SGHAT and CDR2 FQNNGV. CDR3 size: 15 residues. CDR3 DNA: TGTGCCAGCAGCTCCGGAACGCGGGGGGCGGATACGCAGTATTTT. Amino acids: CASSSGTRGADTQYF.

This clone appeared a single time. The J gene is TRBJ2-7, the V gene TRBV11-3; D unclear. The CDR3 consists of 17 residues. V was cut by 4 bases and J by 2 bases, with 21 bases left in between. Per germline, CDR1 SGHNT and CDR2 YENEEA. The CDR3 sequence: CASSSRTDTSKPYEQYF. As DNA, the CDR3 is TGTGCCAGCAGCTCCCGAACCGACACCTCCAAACCCTACGAGCAGTACTTC.

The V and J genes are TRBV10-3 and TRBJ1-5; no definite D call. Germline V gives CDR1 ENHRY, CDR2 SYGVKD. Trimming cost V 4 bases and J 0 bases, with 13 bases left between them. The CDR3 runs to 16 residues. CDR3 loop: CAISGEIVNSNQPQHF. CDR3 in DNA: TGTGCCATCAGTGGGGAGATTGTAAATAGCAATCAGCCCCAGCATTTT.

The CDR3 loop reads CASSIGRGSGNTIYF. The CDR3 nucleotides are TGTGCCAGTAGTATAGGGAGGGGCTCTGGAAACACCATATATTTT. The V call is TRBV19, the J call TRBJ1-3; D is possibly TRBD1 (5 bases). With 1 base removed from V and 0 bases from J, the gap between germline ends came to 7 bases. The CDR3 totals 15 residues. The germline CDR1 and CDR2 sequences are LNHDA and SQIVND (reference sequence).

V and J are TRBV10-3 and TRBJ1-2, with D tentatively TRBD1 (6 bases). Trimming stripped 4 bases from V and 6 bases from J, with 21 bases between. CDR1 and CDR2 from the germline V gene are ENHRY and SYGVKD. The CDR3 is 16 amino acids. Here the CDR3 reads CAISAGGTTYVNGYTF. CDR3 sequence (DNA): TGTGCCATCAGTGCTGGCGGGACAACATACGTCAATGGCTACACCTTC.

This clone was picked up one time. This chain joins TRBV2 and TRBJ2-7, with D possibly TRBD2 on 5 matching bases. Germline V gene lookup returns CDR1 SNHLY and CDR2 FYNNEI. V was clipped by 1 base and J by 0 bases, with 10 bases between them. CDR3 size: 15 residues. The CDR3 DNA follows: TGTGCCAGCAGTGAAGTGCCCGGGGACTCCTACGAGCAGTACTTC. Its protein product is CASSEVPGDSYEQYF.

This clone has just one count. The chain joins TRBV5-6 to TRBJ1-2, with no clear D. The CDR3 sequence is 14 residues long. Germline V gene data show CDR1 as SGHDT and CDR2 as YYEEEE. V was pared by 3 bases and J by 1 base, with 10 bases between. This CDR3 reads CASSSPWGNYGYTF. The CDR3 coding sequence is TGTGCCAGCAGCTCACCTTGGGGTAACTATGGCTACACCTTC.

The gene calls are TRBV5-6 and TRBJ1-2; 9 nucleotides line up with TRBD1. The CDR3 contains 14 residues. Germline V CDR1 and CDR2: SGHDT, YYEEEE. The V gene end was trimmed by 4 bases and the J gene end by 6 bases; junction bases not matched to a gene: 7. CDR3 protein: CASSRAGQGHGYTF. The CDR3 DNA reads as TGTGCCAGCAGCCGAGCCGGACAGGGGCATGGCTACACCTTC.

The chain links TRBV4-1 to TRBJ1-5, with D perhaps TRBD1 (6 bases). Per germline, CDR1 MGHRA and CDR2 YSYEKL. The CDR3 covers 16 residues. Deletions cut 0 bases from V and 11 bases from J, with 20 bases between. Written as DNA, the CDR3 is TGCGCCAGCAGCCAAGATCCTGAGACAGGTTCATTGTCCCAGCATTTT. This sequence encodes CASSQDPETGSLSQHF.

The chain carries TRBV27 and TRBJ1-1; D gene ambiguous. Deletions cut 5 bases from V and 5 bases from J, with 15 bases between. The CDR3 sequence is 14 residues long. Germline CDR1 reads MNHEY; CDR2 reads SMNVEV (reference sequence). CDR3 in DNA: TGTGCCAGCAGTACCCGTCTTGGGGAAACTGAAGCTTTCTTT. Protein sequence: CASSTRLGETEAFF.

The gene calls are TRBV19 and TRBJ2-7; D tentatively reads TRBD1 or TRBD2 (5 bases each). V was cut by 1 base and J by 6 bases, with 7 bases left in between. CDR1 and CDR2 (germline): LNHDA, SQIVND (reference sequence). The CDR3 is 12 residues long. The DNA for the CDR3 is TGTGCCAGTAGTATAGGGGGGAGCGAGCAGTACTTC. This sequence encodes CASSIGGSEQYF.

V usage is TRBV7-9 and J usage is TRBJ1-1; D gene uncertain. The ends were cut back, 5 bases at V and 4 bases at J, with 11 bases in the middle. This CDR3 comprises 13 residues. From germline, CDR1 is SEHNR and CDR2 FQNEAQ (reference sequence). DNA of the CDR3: TGTGCCAGCAGCGTCCGGGGTGGCACTGAAGCTTTCTTT. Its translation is CASSVRGGTEAFF.

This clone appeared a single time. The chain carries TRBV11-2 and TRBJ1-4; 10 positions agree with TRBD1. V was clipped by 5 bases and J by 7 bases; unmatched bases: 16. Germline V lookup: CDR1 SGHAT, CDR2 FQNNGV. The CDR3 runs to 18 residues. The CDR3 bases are TGTGCCAGCAGCCCGATCCGGGACAGGGGCCGCGCAAGTGAAAAACTGTTTTTT. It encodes CASSPIRDRGRASEKLFF.

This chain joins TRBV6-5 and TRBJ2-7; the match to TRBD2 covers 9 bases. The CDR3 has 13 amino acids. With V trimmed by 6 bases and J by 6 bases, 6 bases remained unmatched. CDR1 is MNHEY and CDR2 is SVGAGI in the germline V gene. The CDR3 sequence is CASRLGLAFEQYF. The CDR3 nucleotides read TGTGCCAGCAGGCTGGGACTAGCTTTCGAGCAGTACTTC.

The CDR3 sequence is CASSLVPTGADTQYF. In DNA, the CDR3 is TGTGCCAGCAGCTTAGTTCCCACAGGCGCAGATACGCAGTATTTT. The rearrangement links TRBV7-2 to TRBJ2-3; possibly TRBD1 for D (5 bases). This CDR3 contains 15 residues. Per germline, CDR1 SGHTA and CDR2 FQGNSA. V lost 1 base to trimming and J lost 4 bases, with 12 bases between them.

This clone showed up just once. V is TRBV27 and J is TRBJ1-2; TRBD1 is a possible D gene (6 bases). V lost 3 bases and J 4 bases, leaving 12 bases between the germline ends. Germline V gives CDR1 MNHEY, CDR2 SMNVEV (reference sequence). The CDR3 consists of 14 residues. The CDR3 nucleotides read TGTGCCAGCAGTTTGAAGGGGGGCGCCTATGGCTACACCTTC. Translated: CASSLKGGAYGYTF.

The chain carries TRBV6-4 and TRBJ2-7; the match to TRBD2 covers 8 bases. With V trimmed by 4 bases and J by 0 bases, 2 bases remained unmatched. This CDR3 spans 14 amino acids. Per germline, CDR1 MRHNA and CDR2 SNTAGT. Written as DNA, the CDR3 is TGTGCCAGCAGTGTCCTAGCGGGCTCCTACGAGCAGTACTTC. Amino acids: CASSVLAGSYEQYF.

CDR3: CASSYSGGGFKTQYF. The CDR3 DNA follows: TGTGCCAGTAGTTATAGCGGGGGCGGGTTCAAGACCCAGTACTTC. The chain employs TRBV19 and TRBJ2-5; 9 bases match TRBD2. The CDR3 sequence is 15 residues long. V trimming: 5 bases; J trimming: 6 bases; junction bases outside the gene matches: 10. Germline V gene data show CDR1 as LNHDA and CDR2 as SQIVND (reference sequence).

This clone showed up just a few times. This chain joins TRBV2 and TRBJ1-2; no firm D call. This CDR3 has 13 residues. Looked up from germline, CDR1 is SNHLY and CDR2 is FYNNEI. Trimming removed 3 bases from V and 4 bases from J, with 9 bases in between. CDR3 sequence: CASSDTALYGYTF. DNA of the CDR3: TGTGCCAGCAGTGACACGGCCCTCTATGGCTACACCTTC.